The clone carrying this T cell receptor beta chain was recorded many times. What it binds is unknown. Relative to the germline gene, one junction end is altered; a read error may explain this. Between roughly 19,000 and 1,100,000 sorted cells, with 10%, 30% or 50% RNA, yielded naive CD8 libraries. The data belong to a study of molecular identifiers for immune sequencing clone quantification. Findings and caveats of the study: Whereas clones above 20 RNA copies held under 1% of naive-cell molecules, they held over 98% of effector molecules.

Bulk TCR libraries used previously described methods and listed TCR primers. Using its own MiXCR run on the PCR reads, TCRdb lists one record per CDR3 protein. The sample has 400,000 to 600,000 distinct CDR3 sequences; 20% to 25% are singletons. The CDR3 contains 15 residues. Germline V lookup: CDR1 LGHNA, CDR2 YSLEER. V and J are TRBV4-3 and TRBJ2-3; the match to TRBD2 covers 9 bases. Sequenced material: naive CD8+ T cells from blood, with Jurkat cell RNA spiked in. Specified subset: FACS-sorted CD8+CD4-CCR7+CD45RA+ naive T cells. The sequence derives from a human donor in good health. Some libraries in this study had Jurkat cell RNA spiked in. CDR3: CASSQGGGATDTQYF. As DNA, the CDR3 is TGCGCCAGCAGTCAAGGCGGGGGGGCGACAGATACGCAGTATTTT.